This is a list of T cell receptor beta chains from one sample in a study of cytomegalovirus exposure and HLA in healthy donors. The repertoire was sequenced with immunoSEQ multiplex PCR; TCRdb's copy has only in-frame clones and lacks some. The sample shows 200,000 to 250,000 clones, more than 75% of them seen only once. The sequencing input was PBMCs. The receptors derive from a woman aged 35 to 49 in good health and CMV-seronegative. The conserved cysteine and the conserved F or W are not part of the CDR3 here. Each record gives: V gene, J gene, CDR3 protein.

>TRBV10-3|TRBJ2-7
AISERESYEQY
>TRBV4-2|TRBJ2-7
ASSPAAGGTYEQY
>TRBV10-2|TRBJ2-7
ASSESHSSYEQY
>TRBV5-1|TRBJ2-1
ASSLGVSPYNEQF
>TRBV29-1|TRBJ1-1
SVTGLTMNTEAF
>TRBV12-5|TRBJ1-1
ASGRTPNTEAF
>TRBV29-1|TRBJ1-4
SVEGQGEKLF
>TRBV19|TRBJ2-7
ASSRGRERDEQY
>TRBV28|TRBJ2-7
ASRTSPHRGHIYEQY
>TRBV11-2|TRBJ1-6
ASSLTGSPLH
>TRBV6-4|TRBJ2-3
ASSETSGTDTQY
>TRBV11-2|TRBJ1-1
ASSLSLGGDEAF
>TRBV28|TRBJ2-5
ASSLQGRGVRETQY
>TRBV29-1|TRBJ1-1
SVEVFRADEAF
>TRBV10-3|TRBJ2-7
AISDPGQGSYEQY